What follows are 6 T cell receptor beta chains derived from one specimen sequenced in a study of blood T cell repertoires in COVID-19. TCRdb's table, derived via immunoSEQ multiplex PCR, lists solely in-frame clones and lacks some. The sample lists about 160,000 clones, 85% to 90% occurring once. Sequenced sample: peripheral blood. Receptors were obtained from a woman in her sixties or seventies with COVID-19, enrolled during active disease.

V usage is TRBV30 and J usage is TRBJ1-2; D is possibly TRBD1 (6 bases). V was pared by 0 bases and J by 7 bases, with 15 bases between. The germline CDR1 and CDR2 sequences are GTSNPN and SVGIG (reference sequence). CDR3 length: 14 residues. Here the CDR3 DNA reads TGTGCCTGGAGTGTAAATTGGGGGGGCGTTGGCTACACCTTC. It specifies CAWSVNWGGVGYTF.

This chain links TRBV7-2 with TRBJ2-7, with 9 bases matching TRBD1. CDR3 length: 14 amino acids. CDR1 and CDR2 from the germline V gene are SGHTA and FQGNSA. Germline trimming cut 5 bases from V and 1 base from J; bases unmatched to any gene: 3. Written as DNA, the CDR3 is TGTGCCAGCAGCGCACAGGGGGCTTCCTACGAGCAGTACTTC. Residues: CASSAQGASYEQYF.

The chain uses TRBV28 and TRBJ2-7; 8 positions agree with TRBD2. The germline gives CDR1 MDHEN, CDR2 SYDVKM. Trimming at V came to 3 bases and at J to 3 bases, leaving 7 bases not matched to a gene. The CDR3 contains 15 residues. The chain's CDR3 is CASSLSRGGHYEQYF. The CDR3 DNA reads TGTGCCAGCAGTTTGAGTCGCGGGGGGCACTACGAGCAGTACTTC. Looking up the rest from reference TRBV28 and TRBJ2-7 gives the full variable domain: DVKVTQSSRYLVKRTGEKVFLECVQDMDHENMFWYRQDPGLGLRLIYFSYDVKMKEKGDIPEGYSVSREKKERFSLILESASTNQTSMYLCASSLSRGGHYEQYFGPGTRLTVT.

V is TRBV20-1 and J is TRBJ2-7, with a tentative D call TRBD2 (6 bases). Deletions cut 3 bases from V and 3 bases from J, with 15 bases between. The CDR3 is made up of 14 amino acids. Germline CDR1 DFQATT, CDR2 SNEGSKA (reference sequence). CDR3 DNA: TGCAGTGCTAGTGCCGGGGGATTCCTCTACGAGCAGTACTTC. It specifies CSASAGGFLYEQYF.

The chain links TRBV6-5 to TRBJ1-4, with TRBD1 as a possible D gene (5 bases). CDR1 is MNHEY, CDR2 SVGAGI, per germline. This CDR3 is 12 amino acids long. V was pared by 7 bases and J by 7 bases, with 10 bases between. The CDR3 DNA is TGTGCCAGCACGGGGGGTCTTGAAAAACTGTTTTTT. Its protein is CASTGGLEKLFF.

The chain has TRBV15 and TRBJ2-3; 11 nucleotides line up with TRBD2. CDR1 and CDR2 (germline): LNHNV, YYDKDF (reference sequence). The CDR3 runs 16 residues. After removal of 4 bases from V and 2 bases from J, the junction contained 5 bases not matched to a gene. CDR3 bases: TGTGCCACCAGCAAACCTAGCGGGGGGAACACAGATACGCAGTATTTT. Protein product: CATSKPSGGNTDTQYF.